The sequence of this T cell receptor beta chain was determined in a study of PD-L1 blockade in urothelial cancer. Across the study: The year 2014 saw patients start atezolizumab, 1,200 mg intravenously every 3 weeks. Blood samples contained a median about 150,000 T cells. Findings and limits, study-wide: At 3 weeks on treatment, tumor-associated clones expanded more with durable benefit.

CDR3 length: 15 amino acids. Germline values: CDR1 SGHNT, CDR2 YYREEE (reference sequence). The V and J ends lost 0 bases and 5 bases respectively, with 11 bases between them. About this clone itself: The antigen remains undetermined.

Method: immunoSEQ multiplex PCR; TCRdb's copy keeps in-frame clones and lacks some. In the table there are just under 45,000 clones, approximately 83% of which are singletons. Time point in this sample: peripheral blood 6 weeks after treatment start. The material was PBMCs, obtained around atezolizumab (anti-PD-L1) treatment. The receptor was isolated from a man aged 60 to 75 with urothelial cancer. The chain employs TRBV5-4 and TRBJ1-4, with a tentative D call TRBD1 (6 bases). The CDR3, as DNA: TGTGCCAGCAGCTTGGAACCAGGGGAGAATGAAAAACTGTTTTTT. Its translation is CASSLEPGENEKLFF.